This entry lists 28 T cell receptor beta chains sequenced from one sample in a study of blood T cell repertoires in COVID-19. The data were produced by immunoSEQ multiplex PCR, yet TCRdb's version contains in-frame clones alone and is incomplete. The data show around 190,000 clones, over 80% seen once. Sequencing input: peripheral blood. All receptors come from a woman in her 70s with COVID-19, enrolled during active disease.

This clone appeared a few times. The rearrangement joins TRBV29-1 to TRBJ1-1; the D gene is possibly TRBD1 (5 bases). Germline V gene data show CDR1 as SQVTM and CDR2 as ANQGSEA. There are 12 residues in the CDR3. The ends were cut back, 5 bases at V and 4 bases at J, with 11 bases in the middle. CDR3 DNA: TGCAGCGTTTCCAGGGATACCACTGAAGCTTTCTTT. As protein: CSVSRDTTEAFF.

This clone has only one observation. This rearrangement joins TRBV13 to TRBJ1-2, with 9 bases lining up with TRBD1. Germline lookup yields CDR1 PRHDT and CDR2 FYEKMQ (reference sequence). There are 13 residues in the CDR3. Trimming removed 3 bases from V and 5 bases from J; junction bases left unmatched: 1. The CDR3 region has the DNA TGTGCCAGCAGCTTCGACAGGGGGTATGGCTACACCTTC. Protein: CASSFDRGYGYTF.

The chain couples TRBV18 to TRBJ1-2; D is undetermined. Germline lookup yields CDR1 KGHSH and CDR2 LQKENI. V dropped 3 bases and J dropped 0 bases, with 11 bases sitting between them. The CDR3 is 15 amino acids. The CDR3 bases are TGTGCCAGCTCACCGAGAGGGAACGCTAACTATGGCTACACCTTC. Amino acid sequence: CASSPRGNANYGYTF.

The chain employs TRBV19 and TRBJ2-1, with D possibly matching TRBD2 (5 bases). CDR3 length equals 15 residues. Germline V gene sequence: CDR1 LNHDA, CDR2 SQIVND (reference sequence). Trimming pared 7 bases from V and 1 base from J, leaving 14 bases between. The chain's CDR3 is CASTNGRVSYNEQFF. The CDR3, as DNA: TGTGCCAGTACGAATGGGAGAGTGTCCTACAATGAGCAGTTCTTC.

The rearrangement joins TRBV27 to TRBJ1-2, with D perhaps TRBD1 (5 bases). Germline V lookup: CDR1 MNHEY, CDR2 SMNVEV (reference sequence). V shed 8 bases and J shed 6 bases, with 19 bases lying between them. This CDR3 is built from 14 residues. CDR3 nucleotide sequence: TGTGCCAGCCGCCGTGGTCAGGGAACCGATGGCTACACCTTC. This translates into CASRRGQGTDGYTF.

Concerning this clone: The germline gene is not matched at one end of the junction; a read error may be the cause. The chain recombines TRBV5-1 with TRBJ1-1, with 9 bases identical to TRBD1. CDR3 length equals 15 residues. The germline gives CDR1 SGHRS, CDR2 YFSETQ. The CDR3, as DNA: TGCGCCAGCAGATTGGATGGACAGGGGATGGCTGAAGCTTTCTTT. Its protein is CASRLDGQGMAEAFF.

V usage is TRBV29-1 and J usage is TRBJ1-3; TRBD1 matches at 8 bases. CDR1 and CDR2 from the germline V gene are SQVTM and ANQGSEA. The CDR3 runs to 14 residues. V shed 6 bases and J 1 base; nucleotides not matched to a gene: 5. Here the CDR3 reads CSVLTGGSGNTIYF. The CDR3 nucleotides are TGCAGCGTCCTTACAGGGGGTTCTGGAAACACCATATATTTT.

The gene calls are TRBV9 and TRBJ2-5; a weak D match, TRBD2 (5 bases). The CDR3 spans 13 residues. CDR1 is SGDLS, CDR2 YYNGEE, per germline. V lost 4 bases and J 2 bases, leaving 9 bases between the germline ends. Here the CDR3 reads CASSPGGQETQYF. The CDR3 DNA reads TGTGCCAGCAGCCCGGGCGGGCAAGAGACCCAGTACTTC.

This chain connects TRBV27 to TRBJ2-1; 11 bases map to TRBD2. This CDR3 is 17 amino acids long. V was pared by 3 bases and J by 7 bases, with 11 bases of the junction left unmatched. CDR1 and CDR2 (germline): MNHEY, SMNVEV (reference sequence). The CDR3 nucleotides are TGTGCCAGCAGTTTCATCCTGGCTAGCGGGAGGAGAAATGAGCAGTTCTTC. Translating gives CASSFILASGRRNEQFF.

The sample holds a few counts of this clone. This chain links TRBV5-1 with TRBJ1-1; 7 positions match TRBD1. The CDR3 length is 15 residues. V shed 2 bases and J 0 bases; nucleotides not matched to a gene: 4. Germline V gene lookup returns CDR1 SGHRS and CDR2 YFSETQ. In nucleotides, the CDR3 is TGCGCCAGCAGCTTAATGGGACAGATGAACACTGAAGCTTTCTTT. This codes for CASSLMGQMNTEAFF.

In nucleotides, the CDR3 is TGTGCCAGTACCCCTGGGTTGTGGGAGGCCCAGCATTTT. This translates into CASTPGLWEAQHF. This chain joins TRBV19 and TRBJ1-5; no firm D call. Germline CDR1 and CDR2: LNHDA and SQIVND (reference sequence). Trimming stripped 7 bases from V and 11 bases from J, with 18 bases between. The length of the CDR3 is 13 residues.

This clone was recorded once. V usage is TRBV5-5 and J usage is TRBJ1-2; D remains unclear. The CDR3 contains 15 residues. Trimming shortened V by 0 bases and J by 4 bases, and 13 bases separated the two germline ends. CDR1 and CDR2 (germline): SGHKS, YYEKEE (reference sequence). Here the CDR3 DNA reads TGTGCCAGCAGCTTGGGGAGCCCTGAGCCCTATGGCTACACCTTC. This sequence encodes CASSLGSPEPYGYTF. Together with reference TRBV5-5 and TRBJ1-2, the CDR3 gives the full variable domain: DAGVTQSPTHLIKTRGQQVTLRCSPISGHKSVSWYQQVLGQGPQFIFQYYEKEERGRGNFPDRFSARQFPNYSSELNVNALLLGDSALYLCASSLGSPEPYGYTFGSGTRLTVV.

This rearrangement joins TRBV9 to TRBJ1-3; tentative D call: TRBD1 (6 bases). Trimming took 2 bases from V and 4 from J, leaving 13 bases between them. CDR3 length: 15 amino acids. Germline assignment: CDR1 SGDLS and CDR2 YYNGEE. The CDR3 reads CASSVLGQLGNTIYF. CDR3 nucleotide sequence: TGTGCCAGCAGCGTCCTCGGACAGTTAGGAAACACCATATATTTT.

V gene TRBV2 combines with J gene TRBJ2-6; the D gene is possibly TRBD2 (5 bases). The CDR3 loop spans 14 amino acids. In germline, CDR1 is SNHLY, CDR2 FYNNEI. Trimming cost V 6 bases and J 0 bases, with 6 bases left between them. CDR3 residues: CASRGSSGANVLTF. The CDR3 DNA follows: TGTGCCAGCAGGGGGAGCTCTGGGGCCAACGTCCTGACTTTC.

The CDR3 DNA reads as TGCGCCAGCAGCCAAGATTCCGCGGGGTCGAACACCGGGGAGCTGTTTTTT. Translated: CASSQDSAGSNTGELFF. The gene calls are TRBV4-3 and TRBJ2-2; D is possibly TRBD2 (6 bases). This CDR3 spans 17 amino acids. CDR1 LGHNA and CDR2 YSLEER come from the germline V gene. The germline V and J ends were trimmed by 0 bases and 0 bases, with 11 bases remaining between them.

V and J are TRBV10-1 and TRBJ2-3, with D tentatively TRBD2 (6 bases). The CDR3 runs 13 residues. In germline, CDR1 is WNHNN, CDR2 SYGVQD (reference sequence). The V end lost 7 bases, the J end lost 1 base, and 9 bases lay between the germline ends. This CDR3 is CASTPGGTDTQYF. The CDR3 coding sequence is TGCGCCAGCACACCGGGGGGCACAGATACGCAGTATTTT.

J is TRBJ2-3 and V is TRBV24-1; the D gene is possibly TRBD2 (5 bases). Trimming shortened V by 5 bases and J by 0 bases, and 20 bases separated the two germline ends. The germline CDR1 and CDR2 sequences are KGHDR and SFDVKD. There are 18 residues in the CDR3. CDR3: CATSVRGMGQQSTDTQYF. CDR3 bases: TGTGCCACCAGTGTACGGGGAATGGGTCAACAGAGCACAGATACGCAGTATTTT.

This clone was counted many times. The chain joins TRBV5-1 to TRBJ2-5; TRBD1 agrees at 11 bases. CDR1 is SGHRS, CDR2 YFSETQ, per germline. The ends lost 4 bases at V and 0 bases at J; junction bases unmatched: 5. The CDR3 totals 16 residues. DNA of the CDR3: TGCGCCAGCAGCGGGGGGACAGGGGGATACCAAGAGACCCAGTACTTC. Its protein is CASSGGTGGYQETQYF. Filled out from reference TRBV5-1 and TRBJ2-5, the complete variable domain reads KAGVTQTPRYLIKTRGQQVTLSCSPISGHRSVSWYQQTPGQGLQFLFEYFSETQRNKGNFPGRFSGRQFSNSRSEMNVSTLELGDSALYLCASSGGTGGYQETQYFGPGTRLLVL.

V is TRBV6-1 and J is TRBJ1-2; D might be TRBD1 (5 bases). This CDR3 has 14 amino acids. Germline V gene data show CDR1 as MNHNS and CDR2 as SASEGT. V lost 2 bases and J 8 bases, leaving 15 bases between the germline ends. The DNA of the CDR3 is TGTGCCAGCAGTGAAAACGGGGGGAACTTGGGCTACACCTTC. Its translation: CASSENGGNLGYTF.

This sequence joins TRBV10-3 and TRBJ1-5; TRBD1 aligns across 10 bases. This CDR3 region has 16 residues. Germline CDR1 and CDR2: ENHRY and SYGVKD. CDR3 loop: CAIGQGESSSNQPQHF. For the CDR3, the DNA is TGTGCTATCGGACAGGGGGAATCAAGTAGCAATCAGCCCCAGCATTTT.

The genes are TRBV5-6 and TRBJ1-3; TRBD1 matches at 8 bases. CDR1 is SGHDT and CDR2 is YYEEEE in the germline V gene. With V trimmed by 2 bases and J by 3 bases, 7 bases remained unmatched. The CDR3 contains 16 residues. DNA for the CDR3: TGTGCCAGCAGCTTTCAGCAGGGGGCAGGTGGAAACACCATATATTTT. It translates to CASSFQQGAGGNTIYF.

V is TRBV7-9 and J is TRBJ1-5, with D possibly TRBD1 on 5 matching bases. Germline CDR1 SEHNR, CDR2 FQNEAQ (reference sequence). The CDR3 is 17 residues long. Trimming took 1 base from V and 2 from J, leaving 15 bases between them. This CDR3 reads CASSLGGGGNGNQPQHF. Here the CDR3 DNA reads TGTGCCAGCAGCTTAGGGGGCGGAGGGAATGGCAATCAGCCCCAGCATTTT. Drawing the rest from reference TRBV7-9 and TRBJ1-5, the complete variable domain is DTGVSQNPRHKITKRGQNVTFRCDPISEHNRLYWYRQTLGQGPEFLTYFQNEAQLEKSRLLSDRFSAERPKGSFSTLEIQRTEQGDSAMYLCASSLGGGGNGNQPQHFGDGTRLSIL.

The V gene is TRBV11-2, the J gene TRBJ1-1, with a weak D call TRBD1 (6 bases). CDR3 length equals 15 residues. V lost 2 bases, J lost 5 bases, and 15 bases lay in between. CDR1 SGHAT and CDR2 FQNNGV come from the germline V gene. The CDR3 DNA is TGTGCCAGCAGCTTAAGGGGAGGGGGTGGTACTGAAGCTTTCTTT. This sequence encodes CASSLRGGGGTEAFF.

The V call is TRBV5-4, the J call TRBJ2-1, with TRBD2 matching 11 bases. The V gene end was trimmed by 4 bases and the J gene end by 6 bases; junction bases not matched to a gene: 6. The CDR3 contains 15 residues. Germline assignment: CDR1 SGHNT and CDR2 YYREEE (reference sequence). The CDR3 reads CASSGTGTSGNEQFF. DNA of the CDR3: TGTGCCAGCAGCGGGACCGGGACTAGCGGCAATGAGCAGTTCTTC.

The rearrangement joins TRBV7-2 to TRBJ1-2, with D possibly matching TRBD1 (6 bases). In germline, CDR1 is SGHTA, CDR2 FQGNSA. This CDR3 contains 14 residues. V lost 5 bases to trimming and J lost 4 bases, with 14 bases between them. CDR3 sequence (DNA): TGTGCCAGCAGCCTTTCAGGGGTGGTCTATGGCTACACCTTC. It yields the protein CASSLSGVVYGYTF.

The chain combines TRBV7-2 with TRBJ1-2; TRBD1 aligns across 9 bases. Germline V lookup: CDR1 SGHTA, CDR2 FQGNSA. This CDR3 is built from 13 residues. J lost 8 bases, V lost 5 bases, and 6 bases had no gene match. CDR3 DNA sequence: TGTGCCAGCAGCCAAGACAGGGGGGGCGGCTACACCTTC. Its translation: CASSQDRGGGYTF. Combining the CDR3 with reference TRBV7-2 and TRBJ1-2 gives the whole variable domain GAGVSQSPSNKVTEKGKDVELRCDPISGHTALYWYRQSLGQGLEFLIYFQGNSAPDKSGLPSDRFSAERTGGSVSTLTIQRTQQEDSAVYLCASSQDRGGGYTFGSGTRLTVV.

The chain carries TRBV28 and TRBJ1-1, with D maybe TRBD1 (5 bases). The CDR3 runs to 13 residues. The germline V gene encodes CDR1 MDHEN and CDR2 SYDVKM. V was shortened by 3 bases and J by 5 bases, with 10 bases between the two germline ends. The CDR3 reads CASSLGGETEAFF. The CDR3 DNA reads TGTGCCAGCAGTTTGGGGGGAGAAACTGAAGCTTTCTTT.

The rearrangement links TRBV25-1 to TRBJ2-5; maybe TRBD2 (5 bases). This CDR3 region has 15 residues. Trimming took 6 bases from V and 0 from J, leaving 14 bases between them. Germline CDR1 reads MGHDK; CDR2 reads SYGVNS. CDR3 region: CASSSTSRYQETQYF. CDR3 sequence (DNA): TGTGCCAGCAGCTCCACTAGTAGATACCAAGAGACCCAGTACTTC.